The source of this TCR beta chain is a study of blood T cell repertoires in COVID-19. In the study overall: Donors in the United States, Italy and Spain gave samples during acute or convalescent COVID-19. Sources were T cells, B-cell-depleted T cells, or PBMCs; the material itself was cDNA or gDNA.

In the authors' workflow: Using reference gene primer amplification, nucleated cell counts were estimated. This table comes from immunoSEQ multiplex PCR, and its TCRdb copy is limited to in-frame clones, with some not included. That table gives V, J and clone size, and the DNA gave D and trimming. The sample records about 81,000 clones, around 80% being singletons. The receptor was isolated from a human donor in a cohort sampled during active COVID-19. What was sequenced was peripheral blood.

The CDR3 DNA reads as TGTGCCAGCAGCAAAAAAGGACAGGGATCCTACGAGCAGTACTTC. Its translation: CASSKKGQGSYEQYF. The chain carries TRBV21-1 and TRBJ2-7; the D call TRBD1 from the table was never checked on the DNA. TRBV21-1 corresponds to a pseudogene. CDR3 length equals 15 residues.